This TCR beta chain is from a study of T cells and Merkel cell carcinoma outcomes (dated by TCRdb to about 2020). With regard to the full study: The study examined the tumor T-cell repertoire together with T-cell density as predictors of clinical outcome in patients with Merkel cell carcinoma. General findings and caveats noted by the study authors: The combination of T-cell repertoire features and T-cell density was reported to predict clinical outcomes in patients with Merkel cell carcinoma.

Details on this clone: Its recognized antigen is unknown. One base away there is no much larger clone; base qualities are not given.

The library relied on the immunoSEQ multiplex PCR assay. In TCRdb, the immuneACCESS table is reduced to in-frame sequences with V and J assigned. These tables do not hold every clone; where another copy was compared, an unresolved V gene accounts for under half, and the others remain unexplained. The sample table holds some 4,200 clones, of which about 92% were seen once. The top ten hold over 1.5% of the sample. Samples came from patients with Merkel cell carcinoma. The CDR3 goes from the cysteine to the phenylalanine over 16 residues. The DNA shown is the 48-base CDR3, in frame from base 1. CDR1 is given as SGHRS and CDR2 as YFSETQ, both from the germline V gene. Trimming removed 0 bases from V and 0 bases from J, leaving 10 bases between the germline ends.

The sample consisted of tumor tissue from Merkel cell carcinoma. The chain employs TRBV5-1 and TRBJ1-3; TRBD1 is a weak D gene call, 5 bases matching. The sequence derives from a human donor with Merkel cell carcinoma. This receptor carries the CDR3 CASSLATGRSGNTIYF. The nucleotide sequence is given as TGCGCCAGCAGCTTGGCCACAGGACGCTCTGGAAACACCATATATTTT.